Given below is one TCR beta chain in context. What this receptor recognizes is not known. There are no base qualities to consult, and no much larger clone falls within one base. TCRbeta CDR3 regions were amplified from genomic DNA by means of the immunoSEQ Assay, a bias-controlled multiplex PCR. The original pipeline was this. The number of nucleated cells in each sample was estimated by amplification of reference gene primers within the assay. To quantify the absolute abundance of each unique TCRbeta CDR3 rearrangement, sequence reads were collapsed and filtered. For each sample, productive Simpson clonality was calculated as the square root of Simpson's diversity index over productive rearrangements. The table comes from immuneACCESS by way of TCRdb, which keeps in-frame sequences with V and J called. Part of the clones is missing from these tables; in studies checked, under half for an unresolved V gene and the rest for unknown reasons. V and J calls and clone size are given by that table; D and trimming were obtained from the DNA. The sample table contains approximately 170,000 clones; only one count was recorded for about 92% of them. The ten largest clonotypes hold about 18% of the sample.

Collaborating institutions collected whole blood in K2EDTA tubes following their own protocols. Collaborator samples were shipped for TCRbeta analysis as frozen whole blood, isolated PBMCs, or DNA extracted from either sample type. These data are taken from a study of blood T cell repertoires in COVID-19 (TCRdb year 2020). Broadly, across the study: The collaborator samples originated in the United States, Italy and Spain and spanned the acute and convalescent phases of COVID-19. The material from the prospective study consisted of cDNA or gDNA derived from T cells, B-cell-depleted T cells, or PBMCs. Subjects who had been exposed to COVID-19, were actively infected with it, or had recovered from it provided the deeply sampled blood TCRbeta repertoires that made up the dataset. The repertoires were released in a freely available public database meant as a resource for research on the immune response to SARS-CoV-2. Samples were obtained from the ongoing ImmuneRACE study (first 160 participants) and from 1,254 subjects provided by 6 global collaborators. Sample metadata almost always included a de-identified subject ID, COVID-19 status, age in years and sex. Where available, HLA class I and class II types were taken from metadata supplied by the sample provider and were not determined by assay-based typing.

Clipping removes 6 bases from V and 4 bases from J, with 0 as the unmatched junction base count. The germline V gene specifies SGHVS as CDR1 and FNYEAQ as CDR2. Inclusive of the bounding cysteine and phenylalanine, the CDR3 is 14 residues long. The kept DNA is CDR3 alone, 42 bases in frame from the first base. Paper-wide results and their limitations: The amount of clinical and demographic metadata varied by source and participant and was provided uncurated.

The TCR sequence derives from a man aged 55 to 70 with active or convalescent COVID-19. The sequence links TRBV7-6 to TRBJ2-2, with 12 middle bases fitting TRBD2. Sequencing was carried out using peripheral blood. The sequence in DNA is TGTGCCAGCAGACTAGCGGGGGGCACCGGGGAGCTGTTTTTT. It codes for CASRLAGGTGELFF.